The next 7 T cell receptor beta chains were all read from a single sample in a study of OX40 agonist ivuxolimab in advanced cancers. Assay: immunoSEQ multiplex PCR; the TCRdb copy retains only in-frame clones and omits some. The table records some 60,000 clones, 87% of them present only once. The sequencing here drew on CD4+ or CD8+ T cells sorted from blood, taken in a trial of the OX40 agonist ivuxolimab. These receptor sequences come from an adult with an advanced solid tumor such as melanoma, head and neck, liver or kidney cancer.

This CDR3 reads CASSLERGSEAFF. Here the CDR3 DNA reads TGTGCCAGCAGTCTTGAGCGGGGGTCTGAAGCTTTCTTT. The chain joins TRBV4-2 to TRBJ1-1, with a tentative D call TRBD1 (5 bases). CDR1 and CDR2 from the germline V gene are LGHNA and YNFKEQ. With 6 bases removed from V and 6 bases from J, the gap between germline ends came to 14 bases. The CDR3 contains 13 residues.

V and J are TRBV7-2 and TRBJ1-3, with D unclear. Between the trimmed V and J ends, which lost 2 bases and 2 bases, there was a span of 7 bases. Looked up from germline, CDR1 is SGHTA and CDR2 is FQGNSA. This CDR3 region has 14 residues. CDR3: CASSLNLAGNTIYF. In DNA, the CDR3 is TGTGCCAGCAGCTTAAATTTAGCTGGAAACACCATATATTTT.

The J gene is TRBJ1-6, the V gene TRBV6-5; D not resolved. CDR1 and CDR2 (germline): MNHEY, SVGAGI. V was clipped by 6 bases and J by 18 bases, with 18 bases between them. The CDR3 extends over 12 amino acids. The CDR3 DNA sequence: TGTGCCAGCAGGCCACCAAGGGCGGGAAGCCACTTT. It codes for CASRPPRAGSHF.

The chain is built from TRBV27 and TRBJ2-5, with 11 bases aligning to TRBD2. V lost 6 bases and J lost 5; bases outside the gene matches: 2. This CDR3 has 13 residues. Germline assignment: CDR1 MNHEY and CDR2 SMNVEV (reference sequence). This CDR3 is CASRLAGVETQYF. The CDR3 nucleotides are TGTGCCAGCAGACTAGCGGGAGTGGAGACCCAGTACTTC.

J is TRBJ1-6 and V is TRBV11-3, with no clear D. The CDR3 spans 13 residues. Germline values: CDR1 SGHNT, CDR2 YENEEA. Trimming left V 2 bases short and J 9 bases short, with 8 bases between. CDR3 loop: CASSLPGASPLHF. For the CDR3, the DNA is TGTGCCAGCAGCTTACCTGGTGCTTCACCCCTCCACTTT.

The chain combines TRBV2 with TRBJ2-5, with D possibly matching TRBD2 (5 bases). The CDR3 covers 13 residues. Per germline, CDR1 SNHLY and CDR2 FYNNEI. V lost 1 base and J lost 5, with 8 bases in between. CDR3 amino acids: CASSEGGSETQYF. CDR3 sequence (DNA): TGTGCCAGCAGTGAAGGTGGGAGTGAGACCCAGTACTTC.

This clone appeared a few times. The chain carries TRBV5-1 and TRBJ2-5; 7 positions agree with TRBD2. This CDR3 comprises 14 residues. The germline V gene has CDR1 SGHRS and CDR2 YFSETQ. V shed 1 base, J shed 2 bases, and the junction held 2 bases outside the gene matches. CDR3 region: CASSLTGRQETQYF. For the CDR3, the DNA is TGCGCCAGCAGCTTGACCGGGAGGCAAGAGACCCAGTACTTC.